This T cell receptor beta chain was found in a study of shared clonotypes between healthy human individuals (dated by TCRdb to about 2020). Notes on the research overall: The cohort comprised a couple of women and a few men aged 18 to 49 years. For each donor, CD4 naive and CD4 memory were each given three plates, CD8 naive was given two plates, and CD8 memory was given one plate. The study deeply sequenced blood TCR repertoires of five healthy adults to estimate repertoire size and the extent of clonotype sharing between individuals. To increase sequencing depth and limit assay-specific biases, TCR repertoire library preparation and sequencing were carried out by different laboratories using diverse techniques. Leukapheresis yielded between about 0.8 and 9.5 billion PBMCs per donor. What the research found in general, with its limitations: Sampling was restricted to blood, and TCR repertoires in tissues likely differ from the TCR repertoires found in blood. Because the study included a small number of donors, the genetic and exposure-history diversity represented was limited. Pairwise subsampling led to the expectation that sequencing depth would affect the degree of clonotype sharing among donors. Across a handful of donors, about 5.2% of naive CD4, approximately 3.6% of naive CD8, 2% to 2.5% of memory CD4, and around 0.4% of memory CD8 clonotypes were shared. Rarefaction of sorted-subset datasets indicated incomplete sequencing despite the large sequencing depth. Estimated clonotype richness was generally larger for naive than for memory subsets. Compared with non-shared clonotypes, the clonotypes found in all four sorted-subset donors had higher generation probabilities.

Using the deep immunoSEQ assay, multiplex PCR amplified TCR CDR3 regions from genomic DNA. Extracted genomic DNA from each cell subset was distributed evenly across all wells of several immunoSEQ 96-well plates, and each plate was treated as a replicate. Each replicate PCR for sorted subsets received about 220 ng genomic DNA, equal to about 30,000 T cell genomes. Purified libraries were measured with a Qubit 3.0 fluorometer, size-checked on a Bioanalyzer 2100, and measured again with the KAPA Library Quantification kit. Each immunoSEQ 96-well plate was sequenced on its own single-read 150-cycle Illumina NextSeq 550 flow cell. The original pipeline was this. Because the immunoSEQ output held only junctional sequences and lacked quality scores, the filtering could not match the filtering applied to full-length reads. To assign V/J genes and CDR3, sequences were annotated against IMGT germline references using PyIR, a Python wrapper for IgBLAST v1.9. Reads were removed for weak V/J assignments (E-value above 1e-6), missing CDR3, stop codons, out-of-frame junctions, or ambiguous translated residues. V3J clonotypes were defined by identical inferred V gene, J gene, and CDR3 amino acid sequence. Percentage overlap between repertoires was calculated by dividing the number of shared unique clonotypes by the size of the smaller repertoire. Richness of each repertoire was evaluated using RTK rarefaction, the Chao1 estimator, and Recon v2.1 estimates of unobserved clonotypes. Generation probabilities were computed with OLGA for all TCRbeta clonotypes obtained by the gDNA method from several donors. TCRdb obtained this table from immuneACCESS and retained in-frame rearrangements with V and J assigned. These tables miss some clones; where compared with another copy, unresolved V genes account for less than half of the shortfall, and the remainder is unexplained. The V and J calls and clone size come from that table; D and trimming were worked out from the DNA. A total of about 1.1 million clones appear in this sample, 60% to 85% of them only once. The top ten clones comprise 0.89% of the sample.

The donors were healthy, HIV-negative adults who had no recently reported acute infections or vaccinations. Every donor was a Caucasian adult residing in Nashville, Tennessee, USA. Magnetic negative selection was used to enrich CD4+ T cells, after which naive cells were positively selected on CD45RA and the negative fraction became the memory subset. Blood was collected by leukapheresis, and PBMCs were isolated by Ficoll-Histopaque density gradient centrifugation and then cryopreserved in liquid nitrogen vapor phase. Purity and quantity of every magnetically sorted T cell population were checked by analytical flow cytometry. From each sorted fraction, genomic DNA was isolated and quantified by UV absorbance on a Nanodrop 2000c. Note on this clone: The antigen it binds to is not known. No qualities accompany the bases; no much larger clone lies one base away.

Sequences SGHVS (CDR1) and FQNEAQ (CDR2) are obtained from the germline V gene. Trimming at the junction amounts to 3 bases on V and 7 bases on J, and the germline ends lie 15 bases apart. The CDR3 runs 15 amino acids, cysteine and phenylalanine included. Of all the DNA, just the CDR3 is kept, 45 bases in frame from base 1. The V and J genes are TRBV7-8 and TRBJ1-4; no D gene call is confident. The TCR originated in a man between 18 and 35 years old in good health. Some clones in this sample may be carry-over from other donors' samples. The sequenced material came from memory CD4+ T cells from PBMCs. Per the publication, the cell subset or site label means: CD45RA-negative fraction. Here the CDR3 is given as CASSLVRAEGEKLFF. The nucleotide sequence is TGTGCCAGCAGCTTGGTCAGAGCAGAGGGTGAAAAACTGTTTTTT.